Listed below are T cell receptor beta chains from one sample, sequenced in a study of blood T cell repertoires in COVID-19. Only in-frame clones appear in the TCRdb table, and some are missing; sequencing was by immunoSEQ multiplex PCR. The repertoire holds 150,000 or so clones, roughly 80% seen once, with roughly 0.6% in the top ten. The source material was peripheral blood. The source is a man in his sixties with acute or convalescent COVID-19. Both conserved end residues are part of each CDR3. Each record gives: D gene, V gene, clone size, J gene, CDR3 protein, CDR3 DNA. The D gene is left open where the match is weak. Clone size is not always given. Where it is, it says once, few, many or a class for expanded clones.

>NA|TRBV28|once|TRBJ1-2
CASISTDTNYGYTF
TGTGCCAGCATCTCGACGGACACTAACTATGGCTACACCTTC
>TRBD2|TRBV6-6|NA|TRBJ2-2
CASRDLAGSSGELFF
TGTGCCAGCAGAGATCTAGCGGGGAGTTCTGGGGAGCTGTTTTTT
>NA|TRBV6-6|once|TRBJ1-2
CASRTGTIDGYTF
TGTGCCAGCAGGACCGGGACAATCGATGGCTACACCTTC
>TRBD1|TRBV28|few|TRBJ1-5
CASSLKTGVRNQPQHF
TGTGCCAGCAGTTTAAAGACAGGGGTTCGCAATCAGCCCCAGCATTTT
>TRBD1|TRBV24-1|NA|TRBJ1-5
CATQSGGYSNQPQHF
TGTGCCACCCAATCAGGGGGTTATAGCAATCAGCCCCAGCATTTT
>TRBD2|TRBV9|NA|TRBJ2-3
CASSPRPLTSGGGDTQYF
TGTGCCAGCAGCCCCCGCCCCCTAACTAGCGGGGGAGGAGATACGCAGTATTTT
>NA|TRBV28|NA|TRBJ2-3
CASREDRGTDTQYF
TGTGCCAGCAGGGAGGACAGAGGCACAGATACGCAGTATTTT
>NA|TRBV11-3|NA|TRBJ2-5
CASSRGRGGETQYF
TGTGCCAGCAGCCGTGGAAGGGGTGGCGAGACCCAGTACTTC
>NA|TRBV7-9|once|TRBJ2-5
CASSLVALYRQETQYF
TGTGCCAGCAGCTTAGTCGCGCTCTATCGCCAAGAGACCCAGTACTTC
>TRBD1|TRBV27|NA|TRBJ2-7
CASSPIGQGLAEQYF
TGTGCCAGCAGTCCTATCGGACAGGGGCTGGCCGAGCAGTACTTC
>NA|TRBV5-1|NA|TRBJ2-1
CASSLTSAGNEQFF
TGCGCCAGCAGCTTGACGTCTGCGGGGAATGAGCAGTTCTTC
>NA|TRBV5-4|NA|TRBJ1-2
CASSLQGNYGYTF
TGTGCCAGCAGCTTGCAGGGAAACTATGGCTACACCTTC
>TRBD2|TRBV5-1|few|TRBJ2-5
CASSLEGGSPGETQYF
TGCGCCAGCAGCTTGGAGGGCGGGAGCCCCGGGGAGACCCAGTACTTC
>TRBD1|TRBV7-2|few|TRBJ1-4
CASSLLGTVATNEKLFF
TGTGCCAGCAGCTTACTAGGGACAGTAGCAACTAATGAAAAACTGTTTTTT
>TRBD2|TRBV10-3|NA|TRBJ2-1
CASRGTSGRRFGNEQFF
TGTGCCTCTAGGGGGACTAGCGGGAGACGTTTTGGGAATGAGCAGTTCTTC
>NA|TRBV7-2|NA|TRBJ1-3
CASSLGTATYSGNTIYF
TGTGCCAGCAGCTTAGGGACAGCGACCTACTCTGGAAACACCATATATTTT
>TRBD2|TRBV5-1|NA|TRBJ2-2
CASSPGGSGITGELFF
TGCGCCAGCAGCCCGGGGGGTAGCGGAATAACCGGGGAGCTGTTTTTT
>TRBD2|TRBV7-2|few|TRBJ2-7
CASSARTGGTYEQYF
TGTGCCAGCAGCGCCCGGACGGGGGGGACCTACGAGCAGTACTTC
>NA|TRBV7-2|NA|TRBJ2-3
CASSSPLEGRRYF
TGTGCCAGCAGCTCCCCATTGGAGGGCCGTCGGTATTTT
>NA|TRBV9|NA|TRBJ2-5
CASSANSGFGETQYF
TGTGCCAGCAGCGCGAACTCAGGGTTTGGAGAGACCCAGTACTTC
>TRBD1|TRBV11-2|NA|TRBJ2-7
CASSLVLSGTGPRYEQYF
TGTGCCAGCAGCTTAGTACTATCCGGGACAGGACCTAGATACGAGCAGTACTTC
>TRBD1|TRBV7-2|NA|TRBJ2-3
CASSQGTGGPDTQYF
TGTGCCAGCAGCCAAGGGACAGGGGGCCCAGATACGCAGTATTTT
>NA|TRBV5-1|NA|TRBJ2-3
CASSSNGERQQYF
TGCGCCAGCAGCTCCAATGGGGAGCGTCAGCAGTATTTT
>TRBD2|TRBV30|NA|TRBJ2-1
CAWILPPGLAGGYYNEQFF
TGTGCCTGGATTCTGCCTCCGGGACTAGCGGGAGGGTACTACAATGAGCAGTTCTTC
>NA|TRBV28|NA|TRBJ1-3
CASSMRTGSFSGNTIYF
TGTGCCAGCAGTATGCGGACGGGATCCTTCTCTGGAAACACCATATATTTT
>NA|TRBV4-3|NA|TRBJ1-5
CASSQRGGSNQPQHF
TGCGCCAGCAGCCAAAGGGGGGGCAGCAATCAGCCCCAGCATTTT
>NA|TRBV2|NA|TRBJ1-4
CASSVGTQSWRATTNEKLFF
TGTGCCAGCAGTGTAGGGACACAGTCCTGGCGAGCAACAACTAATGAAAAACTGTTTTTT
>NA|TRBV6-2/TRBV6-3|NA|TRBJ2-3
CASSFGLSRDTQYF
TGTGCCAGCAGTTTCGGACTAAGTAGGGATACGCAGTATTTT
>TRBD1|TRBV28|once|TRBJ1-4
CASSAPGGPNEKLFF
TGTGCCAGCAGCGCACCAGGGGGCCCTAATGAAAAACTGTTTTTT
>NA|TRBV25-1|NA|TRBJ1-2
CASSEGGAYGYTF
TGTGCCAGCAGTGAAGGGGGCGCCTATGGCTACACCTTC
>NA|TRBV28|few|TRBJ1-1
CASSSPSQGRKAFF
TGTGCCAGCAGTTCGCCCTCACAGGGCAGAAAGGCTTTCTTT
>NA|TRBV12-3/TRBV12-4|NA|TRBJ1-6
CASSQNNSPLHF
TGTGCCAGCAGTCAAAATAATTCACCCCTCCACTTT